The present TCR beta chain was sequenced within a study of T cell responses to AZD1222 COVID-19 vaccine. Per germline, CDR1 MGHRA and CDR2 YSYEKL. V was pared by 2 bases and J by 0 bases, with 11 bases of the junction left unmatched. The CDR3 runs to 18 residues. Using immunoSEQ multiplex PCR, the repertoire was profiled, and TCRdb retains in-frame clones only, with some absent. The sample has 95,000 to 150,000 clones; around 83% are singletons. This receptor was identified in an adult who received the AZD1222 COVID-19 vaccine. The sample here was peripheral blood, taken 28 days after the second AZD1222 dose. The V and J genes are TRBV4-1 and TRBJ2-3, with 7 bases aligning to TRBD1. In DNA, the CDR3 is TGCGCCAGCAGCCAACAGCCGGGGACAGTTTCTAGCACAGATACGCAGTATTTT. Its protein product is CASSQQPGTVSSTDTQYF.